Below are 5 T cell receptor beta chains sequenced from a single sample in a study of blood T cell repertoires in COVID-19. The repertoire was sequenced with immunoSEQ multiplex PCR; TCRdb's copy has only in-frame clones and lacks some. The sample shows 200,000 to 250,000 clones, 82% of them seen only once. The sample consisted of peripheral blood. These receptors were collected from a woman older than 75 with acute or convalescent COVID-19.

The V gene is TRBV5-1, the J gene TRBJ1-2, with 7 positions matching TRBD1. Germline V lookup: CDR1 SGHRS, CDR2 YFSETQ. The CDR3 extends over 15 amino acids. V gave up 3 bases and J gave up 5 bases; unmatched junction bases: 10. The CDR3 coding sequence is TGCGCCAGCAGCTCAGAACCTACAGGGGATTATGGCTACACCTTC. This codes for CASSSEPTGDYGYTF.

The V call is TRBV19, the J call TRBJ1-6; 10 nucleotides agree with TRBD1. V lost 5 bases to trimming and J lost 11 bases; unmatched junction nucleotides: 9. The germline V gene encodes CDR1 LNHDA and CDR2 SQIVND (reference sequence). CDR3 length equals 15 residues. The CDR3: CASSPDRGLMAPLHF. The CDR3 DNA sequence: TGTGCCAGTAGTCCAGACAGGGGGCTAATGGCACCCCTCCACTTT. The full variable domain, completed using reference TRBV19 and TRBJ1-6, is DGGITQSPKYLFRKEGQNVTLSCEQNLNHDAMYWYRQDPGQGLRLIYYSQIVNDFQKGDIAEGYSVSREKKESFPLTVTSAQKNPTAFYLCASSPDRGLMAPLHFGNGTRLTVT.

V is TRBV2 and J is TRBJ1-1, with no clear D. The germline CDR1 and CDR2 sequences are SNHLY and FYNNEI. The length of the CDR3 is 11 residues. V shed 8 bases and J shed 1 base, with 5 bases lying between them. CDR3 sequence: CASLGNTEAFF. The CDR3 DNA is TGTGCCAGCCTCGGGAACACTGAAGCTTTCTTT.

The chain couples TRBV7-9 to TRBJ2-5; 11 bases map to TRBD2. The CDR3 is made up of 18 amino acids. V trimming: 2 bases; J trimming: 1 base; junction bases outside the gene matches: 9. In germline, CDR1 is SEHNR, CDR2 FQNEAQ (reference sequence). CDR3 sequence: CASSLKWVTSGSQETQYF. CDR3 nucleotide sequence: TGTGCCAGCAGCTTAAAGTGGGTCACTAGCGGGAGCCAAGAGACCCAGTACTTC.

This rearrangement joins TRBV11-2 to TRBJ2-5; D gene unclear. This CDR3 has 14 amino acids. Germline V CDR1 and CDR2: SGHAT, FQNNGV. The V and J ends lost 1 base and 5 bases respectively, with 11 bases between them. The CDR3 DNA follows: TGTGCCAGCAGCTTAGCCAGTACCACCGAGACCCAGTACTTC. Its translation: CASSLASTTETQYF.